Sequencing of this T cell receptor beta chain was carried out in a study of cytomegalovirus exposure and HLA in healthy donors (dated by TCRdb to between 2016 and 2019). Background for the entire study: An earlier analysis of some 620 of the donors reported 276 Gb of sequence data and 117 million unique TCR beta sequences obtained from around 190 million T cells. Both class I and class II loci were covered by HLA typing, at four-digit resolution. Of the 300 to 500 genotyped donors, 70% to 90% were placed in the genetic ancestry cluster associated with self-reported Caucasian donors. An early release that covered about 600 HLA-typed donors contained 250 to 350 gigabases of sequencing data and tens of millions of unique TCR sequences. All discovery cohort repertoires had been generated on a single sequencing platform. The study was designed to test whether signatures of past pathogen exposure could be identified by cataloging public T cell receptors. A later analysis re-examined previously published TCR beta repertoires from several hundred donors and added high-resolution HLA genotyping to investigate patterns of TCR occurrence. In an earlier analysis of 500 to 650 of the donors, high-throughput TCR beta sequencing was used to judge whether each TCR beta V gene segment behaved as functional or pseudogenic. Rather than drawing on any new phenotypic data, the later analysis identified candidate immune exposures from TCR beta sequences and the way those sequences occurred across donors. The study profiled the T cell repertoires of 500 to 800 subjects by immunosequencing and related them to cytomegalovirus serostatus. A later genetic analysis took genome-wide SNP genotypes for 398 of the 666 donors and used that subset as a discovery cohort. Alongside the repertoire data, information on donor age, sex, ethnicity and CMV serostatus was compiled. A separate validation cohort of roughly 120 different subjects was used in addition to the roughly 720-subject first cohort. Across some 400 genotyped donors of the cohort, an average of 235,054 unique TCR beta nucleotide sequences per donor were sequenced, and 15% to 20% of those sequences were non-productive. Typing coverage differed by locus: A, B, C, DRB1 and DQB1 were typed in roughly 620-630 donors, DQA1 in about 500, DPA1 in 600 to 610, and DPB1 in roughly 470. The study combined high-throughput TCR immunosequencing, statistical association of individual TCRs with disease status, and machine learning to predict cytomegalovirus infection status. Five DR-DQ haplotypes were handled as single units for association and clustering because linkage in the cohort was strong.

V was cut back by 7 bases and J by 3 bases, leaving a gap of 12 bases between them. For CDR1 and CDR2, the germline V gene lists SGHTS and YDEGEE. The cysteine opens and the phenylalanine closes a CDR3 of 13 amino acids. Solely the CDR3 DNA is kept, with 39 bases framed from the first base. In total, just over 650 healthy bone marrow donors made up the cohort. Cohort members were all nominally healthy when sampled, although unrecorded immune exposures were likely present. The donor was CMV seronegative and was included in the group of over 300 seronegative cohort members. A peripheral blood sample was collected from each donor, and TCR beta sequencing was performed on peripheral blood mononuclear cells. The Qiagen DNeasy Blood Extraction Kit was used to extract genomic DNA from the blood cell samples. Overall study results and their limits: While some public TCRs were present in many individuals, most TCR sequences turned up only very rarely across donors. According to a later analysis, TCR association rates differed among HLA loci, with DRB1 alleles showing the most associated TCRs and HLA-C alleles showing the fewest. A further reported finding was that TCR beta sequences accurately predicted the HLA-A and HLA-B alleles for most subjects in the first cohort. In a later analysis, HLA-associated TCR beta chains were found to be more clonally expanded and to have lower generation probabilities than equally common non-associated chains. According to a later genetic analysis, donors in an Asian-associated ancestry cluster had fewer N-insertions in productive TCRs than the roughly 660-donor mean. Immune exposure information for the cohort was limited to CMV serostatus. According to a later analysis, most CMV-associated TCR beta chains appeared to be HLA-restricted, and the HLA associations seemed to be driven largely by CMV exposure. The study listed approximately 150 TCR beta chains as associated with cytomegalovirus. The earlier analysis of approximately 540 of the donors excluded around 17 rarely observed V segments, including chromosome 9 orphons, because counts were too low. Assigning TCR associations to individual alleles was difficult when HLA alleles, especially DR and DQ, strongly co-occurred. Presence/absence analyses assumed roughly uniform sequencing depth across donors, an assumption that may not hold. A cluster of highly shared sequence variants was judged likely to be a technical artifact of the sequencing pipeline. Several of the top co-occurrence clusters appeared to be linked to parvovirus B19, influenza, CMV and Epstein-Barr virus, according to a later analysis. Some IMGT-functional V segments, including TRBV6-2 and TRBV6-3, could not be distinguished by the 87-base-pair reads and were therefore excluded. A later analysis associated about 17,000 TCR beta sequences with specific HLA alleles at a false discovery rate of 0.05. The cohort was sequenced for TCR beta chains only, and without alpha or paired-chain data the features that could be detected were limited. In both the original and validation cohorts, the classifier was reported to diagnose cytomegalovirus status with high specificity and sensitivity. In vitro tests confirmed that a few of the cytomegalovirus-associated TCR beta chains recognize cytomegalovirus antigens. In an earlier analysis of a few hundred of the donors, most TCR beta V segments were observed in productive rearrangements about 87% or about 30% of the time, broadly matching IMGT annotations. An association between a missense DCLRE1C variant and V-gene and J-gene trimming of TCR beta chains was found in a later genetic analysis and replicated in an independent cohort. Because HLA typing was unavailable for some donors at each locus, only the typed subset was used in association tests. Linkage disequilibrium might explain the correlated functional status among segregating V segments, but an unknown experimental factor could not be excluded. The authors suggested that the approach could potentially be generalized to other disease states and immunological phenotypes.

Library construction relied on the immunoSEQ multiplex PCR assay. The multiplex PCR relied on a mix of 60 forward primers for TCR Vbeta segments and 13 reverse primers for TCR Jbeta segments. The CDR3 region of rearranged TCR beta genes was amplified from genomic DNA with a multiplex PCR assay. The Illumina HiSeq System was used to sequence the amplified TCR beta libraries as 87-base-pair reads. In the source study's methods: A later analysis counted tens of millions of unique TCR beta chains across the 650 to 800 repertoires, and some 11 million of these chains were shared by at least two donors. Raw reads were error-corrected and collapsed into unique sequences with a nearest-neighbor algorithm that merged closely related sequences to remove PCR and sequencing errors. Alignment of CDR3 sequences to IMGT reference sequences was used to assign V, D and J gene segments. Each retained sequence needed at least a six-nucleotide match to both a V gene segment and a J gene segment. Rearrangements were classified as productive when the CDR3 lacked stop codons and remained in frame with V and J, and all other rearrangements were classified as non-productive. Following IMGT convention, CDR3 was defined as the stretch from the second conserved V-encoded cysteine to the conserved J-encoded phenylalanine. In an earlier analysis of more than 550 of the donors, sequences lacking an unambiguous match to a single V gene segment were excluded. An earlier analysis of fewer than 750 of the donors called V segments functional above 56.7% productive rearrangements and segregating when the between-donor standard deviation exceeded 5%. To diagnose cytomegalovirus status from the catalog of TCR beta chain sequences, a statistical classification framework was built. In a later analysis, V and J genes were assigned by comparing TCR nucleotide sequences against IMGT/GENE-DB human TR gene sequences. The TCRdist pipeline was used in a later analysis to assign CDR3 sequences and most-parsimonious VDJ recombination scenarios. In a later analysis, every TCR beta chain was defined by the combination of its CDR3 amino acid sequence and its V-gene family, and reads without a unique V-gene family were dropped. In a later analysis, 550 to 650 highly shared, low-generation-probability nucleotide sequences were removed to address suspected cross-contamination and a sequencing artifact. In a later analysis, a clonal expansion index was calculated for each public chain from normalized within-repertoire ranks of inferred template counts. Generation probabilities in a later analysis came from a VDJ recombination model fitted to out-of-frame rearrangements, and those results were checked against IGoR. Hypergeometric tests were used in a later analysis to score TCR-TCR, TCR-HLA and TCR-CMV co-occurrence, with a repertoire-size bias correction applied to the TCR pairs. To estimate false discovery rates, a later analysis permuted the HLA or CMV assignments 20 times. In a later analysis, co-occurring TCRs were grouped with DBSCAN, and TCRdist sequence similarity was added when clustering was performed within HLA-allele-positive subsets. Repertoires with fewer than 30,000 or more than 120,000 public chains were left out of co-occurrence clustering, as were several repertoires with anomalous nucleotide sharing. The table comes from immuneACCESS by way of TCRdb, which keeps in-frame sequences with V and J called. Part of the clones is missing from these tables; in studies checked, under half for an unresolved V gene and the rest for unknown reasons. D and trimming were read from the DNA, whereas the V and J calls and clone size are those reported in that table. This sample has 150,000 to 200,000 clones in its table, and around 87% of those were observed once. Clones ranked in the top ten supply roughly 1.8% of the sample.

This clone was seen a single time. This receptor's antigen is unknown. No qualities accompany the bases; no much larger clone lies one base away. The chain couples TRBV5-8 to TRBJ2-3; TRBD2 is perhaps the D gene, given 5 matching bases. The clonotype was recovered from a young woman in good health and CMV-seronegative. Source material: PBMCs. The nucleotide sequence is given as TGTGCCAGCTGGTCGGGGAGAACAGATACGCAGTATTTT. Its amino acids are CASWSGRTDTQYF. Full variable domain (CDR3 extended with the reference TRBV5-8 and TRBJ2-3 proteins): EAGVTQSPTHLIKTRGQQATLRCSPISGHTSVYWYQQALGLGLQFLLWYDEGEERNRGNFPPRFSGRQFPNYSSELNVNALELEDSALYLCASWSGRTDTQYFGPGTRLTVL.